This TCR beta chain was captured by sequencing in a study of early T cells in non-severe SARS-CoV-2 infection. Study summary: Chains stayed unpaired after sequencing of bulk RNA from unsorted whole blood.

The J segment lost 2 bases and the V segment lost 3 bases, leaving 3 bases of the junction unmatched. Germline V gives CDR1 SGHRS, CDR2 YFSETQ. The CDR3 is 14 amino acids. This clonotype was recorded many times. Its antigen is not known. Unique molecular identifiers were affixed to single, distinct cDNA molecules. TCRdb redid the calling of the 5' RACE reads with MiXCR, one entry per CDR3 protein. This table has over 25,000 distinct CDR3 sequences, under 10% appearing once. Study outcomes and limitations: CD4 and private specificities were missed by VDJdb matching, which favored anti-spike CD8 responses.

J is TRBJ1-1 and V is TRBV5-1; 8 nucleotides agree with TRBD1. This receptor was taken from an adult who was a healthcare worker with PCR-confirmed SARS-CoV-2 infection or an uninfected control (not recorded which). Material for sequencing was whole blood. The CDR3 region is CASSYGQGNTEAFF. The CDR3 DNA follows: TGCGCCAGCAGCTACGGACAGGGAAACACTGAAGCTTTCTTT. The variable domain in full, completed from reference TRBV5-1 and TRBJ1-1, reads KAGVTQTPRYLIKTRGQQVTLSCSPISGHRSVSWYQQTPGQGLQFLFEYFSETQRNKGNFPGRFSGRQFSNSRSEMNVSTLELGDSALYLCASSYGQGNTEAFFGQGTRLTVV.